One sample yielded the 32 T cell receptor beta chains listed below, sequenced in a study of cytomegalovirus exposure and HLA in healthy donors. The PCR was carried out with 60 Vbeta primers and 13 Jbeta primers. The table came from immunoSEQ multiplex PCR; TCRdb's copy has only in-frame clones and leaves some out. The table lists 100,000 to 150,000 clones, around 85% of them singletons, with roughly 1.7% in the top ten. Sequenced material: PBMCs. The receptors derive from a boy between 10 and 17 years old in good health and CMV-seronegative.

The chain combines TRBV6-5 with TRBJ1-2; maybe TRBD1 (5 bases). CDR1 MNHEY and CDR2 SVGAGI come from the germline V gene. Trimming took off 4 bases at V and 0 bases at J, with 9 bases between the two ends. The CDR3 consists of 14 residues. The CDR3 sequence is CASSSAGANYGYTF. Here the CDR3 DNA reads TGTGCCAGCAGTTCCGCGGGGGCTAACTATGGCTACACCTTC.

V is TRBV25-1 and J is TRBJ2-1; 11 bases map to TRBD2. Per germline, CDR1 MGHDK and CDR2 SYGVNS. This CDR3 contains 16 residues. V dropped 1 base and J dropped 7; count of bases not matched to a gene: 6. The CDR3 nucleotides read TGTGCCAGCAGTGAATTTAGCGGGGGGGCGCGAAATGAGCAGTTCTTC. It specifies CASSEFSGGARNEQFF.

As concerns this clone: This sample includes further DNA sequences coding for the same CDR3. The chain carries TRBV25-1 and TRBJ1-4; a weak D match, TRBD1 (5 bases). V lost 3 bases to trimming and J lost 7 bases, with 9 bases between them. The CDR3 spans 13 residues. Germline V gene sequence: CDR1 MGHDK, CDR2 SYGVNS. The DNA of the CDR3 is TGTGCCAGCAGTGAGTCAGGGTCTGAAAAACTGTTTTTT. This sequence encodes CASSESGSEKLFF. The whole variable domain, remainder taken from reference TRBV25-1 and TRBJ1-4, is EADIYQTPRYLVIGTGKKITLECSQTMGHDKMYWYQQDPGMELHLIHYSYGVNSTEKGDLSSESTVSRIRTEHFPLTLESARPSHTSQYLCASSESGSEKLFFGSGTQLSVL.

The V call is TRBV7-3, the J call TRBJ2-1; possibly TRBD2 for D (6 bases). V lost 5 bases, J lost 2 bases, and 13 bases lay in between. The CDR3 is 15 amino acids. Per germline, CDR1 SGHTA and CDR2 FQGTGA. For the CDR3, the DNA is TGTGCCAGCAGCCCTACTAGGGAGGCCTACAATGAGCAGTTCTTC. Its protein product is CASSPTREAYNEQFF.

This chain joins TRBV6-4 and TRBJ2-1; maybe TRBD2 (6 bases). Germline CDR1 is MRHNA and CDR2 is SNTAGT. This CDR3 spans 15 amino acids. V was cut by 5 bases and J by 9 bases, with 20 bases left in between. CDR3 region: CASSMKTSPDGEQFF. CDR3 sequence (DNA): TGTGCCAGCAGTATGAAGACTAGTCCAGATGGTGAGCAGTTCTTC.

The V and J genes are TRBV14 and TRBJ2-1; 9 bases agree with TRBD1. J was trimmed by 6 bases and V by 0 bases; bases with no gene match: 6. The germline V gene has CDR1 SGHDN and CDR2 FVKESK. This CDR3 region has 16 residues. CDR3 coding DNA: TGTGCCAGCAGCCAAGAAGGGACAGGGCTTTCCAATGAGCAGTTCTTC. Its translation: CASSQEGTGLSNEQFF. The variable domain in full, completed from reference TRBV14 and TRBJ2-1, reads EAGVTQFPSHSVIEKGQTVTLRCDPISGHDNLYWYRRVMGKEIKFLLHFVKESKQDESGMPNNRFLAERTGGTYSTLKVQPAELEDSGVYFCASSQEGTGLSNEQFFGPGTRLTVL.

CDR3 coding DNA: TGTGCCAGCAGCCCAACCGGGACAGCCGGAAACACCATATATTTT. It specifies CASSPTGTAGNTIYF. This sequence joins TRBV7-3 and TRBJ1-3; 7 nucleotides match TRBD1. Germline CDR1 is SGHTA and CDR2 is FQGTGA. CDR3 size: 15 residues. Trimming removed 5 bases from V and 4 bases from J; junction bases left unmatched: 8.

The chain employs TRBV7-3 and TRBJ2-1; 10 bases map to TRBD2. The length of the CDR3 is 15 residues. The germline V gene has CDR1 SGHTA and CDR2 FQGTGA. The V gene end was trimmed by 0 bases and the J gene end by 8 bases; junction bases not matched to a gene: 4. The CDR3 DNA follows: TGTGCCAGCAGCTTAACTAGCGGGGGGAGATATGAGCAGTTCTTC. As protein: CASSLTSGGRYEQFF.

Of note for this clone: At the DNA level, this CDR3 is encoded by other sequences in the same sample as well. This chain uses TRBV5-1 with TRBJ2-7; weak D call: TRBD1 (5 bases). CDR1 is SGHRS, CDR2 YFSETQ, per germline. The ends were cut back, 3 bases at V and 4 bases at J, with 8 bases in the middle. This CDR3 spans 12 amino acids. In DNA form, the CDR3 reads TGCGCCAGCAGCTCCCAGGGTTACGAGCAGTACTTC. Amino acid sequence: CASSSQGYEQYF.

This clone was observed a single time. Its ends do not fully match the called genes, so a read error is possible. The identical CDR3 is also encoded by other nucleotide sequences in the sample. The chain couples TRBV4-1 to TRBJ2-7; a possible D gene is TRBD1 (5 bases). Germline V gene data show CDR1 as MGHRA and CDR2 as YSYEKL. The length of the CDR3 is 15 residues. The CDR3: CASSQVFGQSYEQYF. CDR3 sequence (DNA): TGCGCCAGCAGCCAAGTTTTTGGACAAAGCTACGAGCAGTACTTT.

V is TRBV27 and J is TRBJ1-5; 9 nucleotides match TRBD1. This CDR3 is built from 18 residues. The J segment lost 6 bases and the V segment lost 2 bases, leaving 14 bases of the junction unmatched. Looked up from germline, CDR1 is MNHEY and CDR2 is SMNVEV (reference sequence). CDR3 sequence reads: CASSLDRRDRVLGQPQHF. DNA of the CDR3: TGTGCCAGCAGTTTAGATAGGCGGGACAGGGTTTTGGGTCAGCCCCAGCATTTT.

The CDR3 here is CASSQGSRSYNEQFF. The CDR3 DNA reads TGTGCCAGCAGCCAGGGGTCCCGCTCCTACAATGAGCAGTTCTTC. The rearrangement uses TRBV9 and TRBJ2-1; possibly TRBD1 for D (6 bases). V lost 4 bases and J 0 bases, leaving 11 bases between the germline ends. The CDR3 is made up of 15 amino acids. Germline CDR1 SGDLS, CDR2 YYNGEE. Full variable domain (rest looked up from reference TRBV9 and TRBJ2-1): DSGVTQTPKHLITATGQRVTLRCSPRSGDLSVYWYQQSLDQGLQFLIQYYNGEERAKGNILERFSAQQFPDLHSELNLSSLELGDSALYFCASSQGSRSYNEQFFGPGTRLTVL.

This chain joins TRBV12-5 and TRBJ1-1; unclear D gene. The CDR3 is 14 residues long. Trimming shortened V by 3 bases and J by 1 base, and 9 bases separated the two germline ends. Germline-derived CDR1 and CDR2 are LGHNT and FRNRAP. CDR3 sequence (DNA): TGTGCTAGTGGTTTACAACAGAGGAACACTGAAGCTTTCTTT. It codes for CASGLQQRNTEAFF.

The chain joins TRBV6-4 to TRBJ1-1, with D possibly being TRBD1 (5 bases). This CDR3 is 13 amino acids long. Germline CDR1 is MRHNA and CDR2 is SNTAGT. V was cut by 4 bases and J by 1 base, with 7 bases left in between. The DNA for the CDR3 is TGTGCCAGCAGTGTTGACAGGAACACTGAAGCTTTCTTT. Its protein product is CASSVDRNTEAFF.

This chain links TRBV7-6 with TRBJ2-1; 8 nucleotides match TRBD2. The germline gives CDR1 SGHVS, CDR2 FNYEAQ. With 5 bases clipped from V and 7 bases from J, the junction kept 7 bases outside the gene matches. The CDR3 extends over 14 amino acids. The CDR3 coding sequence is TGTGCCAGCAGCCCTGGGACTAGTGAGAATGAGCAGTTCTTC. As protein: CASSPGTSENEQFF.

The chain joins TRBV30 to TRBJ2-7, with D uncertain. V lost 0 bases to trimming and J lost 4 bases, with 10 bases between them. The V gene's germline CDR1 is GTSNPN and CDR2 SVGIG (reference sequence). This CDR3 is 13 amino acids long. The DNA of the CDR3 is TGTGCCTGGAGTGTAGCAAGCGCTTACGAGCAGTACTTC. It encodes CAWSVASAYEQYF.

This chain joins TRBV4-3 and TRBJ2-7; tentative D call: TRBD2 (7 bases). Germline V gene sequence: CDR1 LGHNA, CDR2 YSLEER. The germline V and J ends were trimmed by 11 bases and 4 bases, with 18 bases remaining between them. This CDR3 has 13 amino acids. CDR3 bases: TGCGCCTCCTCTAGGGGGGGGCAATACGAGCAGTACTTC. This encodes CASSRGGQYEQYF.

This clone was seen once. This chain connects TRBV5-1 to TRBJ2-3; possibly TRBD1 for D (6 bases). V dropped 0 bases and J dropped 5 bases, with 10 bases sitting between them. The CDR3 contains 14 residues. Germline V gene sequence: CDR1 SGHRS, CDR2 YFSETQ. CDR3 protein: CASSLVQGKDTQYF. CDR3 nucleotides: TGCGCCAGCAGCTTGGTACAGGGAAAAGATACGCAGTATTTT.

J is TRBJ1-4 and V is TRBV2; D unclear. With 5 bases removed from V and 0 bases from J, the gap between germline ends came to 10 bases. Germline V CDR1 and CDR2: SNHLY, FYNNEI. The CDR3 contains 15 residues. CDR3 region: CASSCPRATNEKLFF. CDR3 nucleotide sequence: TGTGCCAGCAGTTGTCCCCGGGCAACTAATGAAAAACTGTTTTTT.

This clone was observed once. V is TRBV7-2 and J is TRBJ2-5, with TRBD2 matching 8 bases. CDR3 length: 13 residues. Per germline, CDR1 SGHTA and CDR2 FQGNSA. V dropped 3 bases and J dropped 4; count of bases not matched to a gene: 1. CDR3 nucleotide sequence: TGTGCCAGCAGCTTTGGGACTAGAGAGACCCAGTACTTC. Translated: CASSFGTRETQYF.

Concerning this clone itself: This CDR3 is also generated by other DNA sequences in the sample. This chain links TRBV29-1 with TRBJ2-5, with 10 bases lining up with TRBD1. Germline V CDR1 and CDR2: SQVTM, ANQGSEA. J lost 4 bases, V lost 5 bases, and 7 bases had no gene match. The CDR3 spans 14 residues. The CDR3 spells CSVSRDRGAETQYF. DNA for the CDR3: TGCAGCGTTAGCCGGGACAGGGGAGCAGAGACCCAGTACTTC.

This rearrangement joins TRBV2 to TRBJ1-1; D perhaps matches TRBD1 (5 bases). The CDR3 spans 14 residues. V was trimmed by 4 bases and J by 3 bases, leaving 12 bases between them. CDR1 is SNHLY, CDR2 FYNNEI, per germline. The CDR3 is CASSVLGGDTEAFF. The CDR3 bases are TGTGCCAGCAGTGTGTTGGGGGGGGACACTGAAGCTTTCTTT.

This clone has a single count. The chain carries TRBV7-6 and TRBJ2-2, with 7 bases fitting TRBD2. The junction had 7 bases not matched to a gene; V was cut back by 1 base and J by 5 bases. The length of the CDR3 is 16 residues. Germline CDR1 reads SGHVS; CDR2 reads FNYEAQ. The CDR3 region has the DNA TGTGCCAGCAGCTTAGTTGGGGGGGAACGTACCGGGGAGCTGTTTTTT. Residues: CASSLVGGERTGELFF.

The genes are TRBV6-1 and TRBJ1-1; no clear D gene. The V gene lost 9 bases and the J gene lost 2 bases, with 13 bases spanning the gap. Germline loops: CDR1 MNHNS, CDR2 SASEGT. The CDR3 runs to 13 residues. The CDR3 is CASKQALNTEAFF. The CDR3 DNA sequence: TGTGCCAGTAAGCAGGCATTAAACACTGAAGCTTTCTTT.

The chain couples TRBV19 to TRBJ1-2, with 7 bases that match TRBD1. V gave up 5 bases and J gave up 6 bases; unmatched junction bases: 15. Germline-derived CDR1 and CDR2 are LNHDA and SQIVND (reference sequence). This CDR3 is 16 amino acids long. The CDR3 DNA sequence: TGTGCCAGTAGTCCCCAGGACAGGTTTGTTATTGATGGCTACACCTTC. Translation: CASSPQDRFVIDGYTF.

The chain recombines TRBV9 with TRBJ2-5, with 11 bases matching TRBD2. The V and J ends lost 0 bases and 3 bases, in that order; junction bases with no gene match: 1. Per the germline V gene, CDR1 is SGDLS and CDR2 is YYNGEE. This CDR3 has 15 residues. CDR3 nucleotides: TGTGCCAGCAGCGTAGAACTAGCGGGGGAAGAGACCCAGTACTTC. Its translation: CASSVELAGEETQYF. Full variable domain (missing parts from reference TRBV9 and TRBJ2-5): DSGVTQTPKHLITATGQRVTLRCSPRSGDLSVYWYQQSLDQGLQFLIQYYNGEERAKGNILERFSAQQFPDLHSELNLSSLELGDSALYFCASSVELAGEETQYFGPGTRLLVL.

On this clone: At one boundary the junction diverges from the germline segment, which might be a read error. CDR3 sequence reads: CASPLGAIVRF. CDR3 nucleotides: TGTGCCAGCCCCTTAGGCGCGATTGTCCGCTTT. The chain combines TRBV7-9 with TRBJ1-6, with unresolved D. Germline CDR1 and CDR2: SEHNR and FQNEAQ (reference sequence). This CDR3 has 11 residues.

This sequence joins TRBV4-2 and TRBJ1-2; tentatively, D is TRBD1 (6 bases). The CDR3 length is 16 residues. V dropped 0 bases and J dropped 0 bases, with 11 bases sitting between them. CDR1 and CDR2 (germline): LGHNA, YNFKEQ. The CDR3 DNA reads TGTGCCAGCAGCCAAGAGACAGGCTCTGCTAACTATGGCTACACCTTC. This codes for CASSQETGSANYGYTF.

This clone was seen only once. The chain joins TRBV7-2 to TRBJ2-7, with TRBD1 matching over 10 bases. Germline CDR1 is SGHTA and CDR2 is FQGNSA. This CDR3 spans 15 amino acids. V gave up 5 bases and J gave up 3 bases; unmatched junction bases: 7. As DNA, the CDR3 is TGTGCCAGCAGCCTAAGGACAGGGGGTGACTACGAGCAGTACTTC. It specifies CASSLRTGGDYEQYF.

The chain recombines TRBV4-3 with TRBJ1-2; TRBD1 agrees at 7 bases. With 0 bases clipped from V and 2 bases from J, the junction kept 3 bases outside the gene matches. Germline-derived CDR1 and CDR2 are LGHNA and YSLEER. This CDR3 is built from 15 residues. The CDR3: CASSQESGGNYGYTF. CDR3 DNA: TGCGCCAGCAGCCAAGAATCAGGGGGAAACTATGGCTACACCTTC.

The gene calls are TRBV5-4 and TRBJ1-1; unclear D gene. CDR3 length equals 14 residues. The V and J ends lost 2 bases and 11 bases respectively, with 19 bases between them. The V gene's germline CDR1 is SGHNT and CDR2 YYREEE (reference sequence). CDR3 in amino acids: CASSFYGGRLEAFF. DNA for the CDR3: TGTGCCAGCAGCTTCTATGGAGGGCGCCTAGAGGCTTTCTTT.

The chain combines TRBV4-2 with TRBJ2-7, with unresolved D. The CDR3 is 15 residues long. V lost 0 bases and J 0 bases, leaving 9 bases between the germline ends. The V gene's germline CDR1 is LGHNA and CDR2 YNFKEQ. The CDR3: CASSQELVNSYEQYF. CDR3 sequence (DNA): TGTGCCAGCAGCCAAGAATTAGTGAACTCCTACGAGCAGTACTTC.